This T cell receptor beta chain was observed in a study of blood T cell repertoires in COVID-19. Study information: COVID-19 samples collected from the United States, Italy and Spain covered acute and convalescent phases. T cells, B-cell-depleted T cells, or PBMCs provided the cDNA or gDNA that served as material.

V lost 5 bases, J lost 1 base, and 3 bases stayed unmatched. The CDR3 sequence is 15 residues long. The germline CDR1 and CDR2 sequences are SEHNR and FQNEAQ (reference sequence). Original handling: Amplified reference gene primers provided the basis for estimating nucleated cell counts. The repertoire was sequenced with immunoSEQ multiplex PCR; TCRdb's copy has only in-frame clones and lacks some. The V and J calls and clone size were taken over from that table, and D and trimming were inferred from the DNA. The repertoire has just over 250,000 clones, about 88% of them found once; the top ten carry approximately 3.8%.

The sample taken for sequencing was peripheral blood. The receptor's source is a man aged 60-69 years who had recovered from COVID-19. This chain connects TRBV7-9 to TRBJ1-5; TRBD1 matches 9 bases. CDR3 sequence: CASSRTGESNQPQHF. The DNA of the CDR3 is TGTGCCAGCAGCCGGACAGGGGAGAGCAATCAGCCCCAGCATTTT.